This T cell receptor (beta chain) is from a study of blood T cell repertoires in COVID-19. As originally analysed: By means of reference gene primer amplification, nucleated cell counts were estimated. Profiling relied on immunoSEQ multiplex PCR, and the TCRdb table lists in-frame clones only, not all of them. V and J calls and clone size are given by that table; D and trimming were obtained from the DNA. The sample shows under 250,000 clones, around 86% of them seen only once. CDR1 and CDR2 (germline): SGHTA, FQGNSA. Trimming stripped 1 base from V and 0 bases from J, with 5 bases between. The CDR3 length is 14 residues.

The chain uses TRBV7-2 and TRBJ2-3; tentative D call: TRBD1 (5 bases). The sequence was obtained from a man between 35 and 55 years old who had recovered from COVID-19. Sequenced sample: PBMCs or T cells enriched from blood (not recorded which). In DNA form, the CDR3 reads TGTGCCAGCAGCTTAGACAGGAGCACAGATACGCAGTATTTT. Protein: CASSLDRSTDTQYF.